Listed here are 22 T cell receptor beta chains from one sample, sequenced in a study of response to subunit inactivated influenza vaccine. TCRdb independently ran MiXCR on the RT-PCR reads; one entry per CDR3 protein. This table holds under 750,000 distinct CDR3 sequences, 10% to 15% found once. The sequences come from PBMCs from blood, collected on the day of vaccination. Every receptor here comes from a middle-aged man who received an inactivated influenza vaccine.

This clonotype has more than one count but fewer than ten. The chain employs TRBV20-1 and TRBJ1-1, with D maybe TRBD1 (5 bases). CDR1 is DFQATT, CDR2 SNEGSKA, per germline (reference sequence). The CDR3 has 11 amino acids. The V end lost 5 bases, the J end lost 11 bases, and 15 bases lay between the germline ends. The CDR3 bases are TGCAGTGCTCCCTCCGGGGGGAAGGCTTTCTTT. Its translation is CSAPSGGKAFF.

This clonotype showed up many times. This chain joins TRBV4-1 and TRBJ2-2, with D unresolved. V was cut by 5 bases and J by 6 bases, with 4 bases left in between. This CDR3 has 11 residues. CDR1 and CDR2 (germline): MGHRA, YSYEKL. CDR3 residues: CASSSSGELFF. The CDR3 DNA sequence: TGCGCCAGCAGCTCGTCCGGGGAGCTGTTTTTT.

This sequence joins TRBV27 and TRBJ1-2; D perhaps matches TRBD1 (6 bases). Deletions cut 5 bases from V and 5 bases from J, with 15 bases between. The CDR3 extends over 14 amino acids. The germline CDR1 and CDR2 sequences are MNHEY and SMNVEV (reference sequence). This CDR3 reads CASSRLGARYGYTF. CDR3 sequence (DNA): TGTGCCAGCAGTCGGTTGGGGGCCCGTTATGGCTACACCTTC.

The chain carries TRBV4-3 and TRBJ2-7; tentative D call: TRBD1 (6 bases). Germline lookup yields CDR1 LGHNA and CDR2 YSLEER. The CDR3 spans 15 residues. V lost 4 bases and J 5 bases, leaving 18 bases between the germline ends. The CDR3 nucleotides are TGCGCCAGCAGCCTTGACGGACAGCTCCGGAACGAGCAGTACTTC. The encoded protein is CASSLDGQLRNEQYF.

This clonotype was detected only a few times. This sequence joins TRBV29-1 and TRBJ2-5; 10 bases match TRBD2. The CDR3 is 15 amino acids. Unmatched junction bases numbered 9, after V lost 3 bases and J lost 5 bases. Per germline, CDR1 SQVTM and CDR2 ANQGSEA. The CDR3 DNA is TGCAGCGTTGAGGGGAGCGGGGGGGCCTTTGAGACCCAGTACTTC. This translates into CSVEGSGGAFETQYF.

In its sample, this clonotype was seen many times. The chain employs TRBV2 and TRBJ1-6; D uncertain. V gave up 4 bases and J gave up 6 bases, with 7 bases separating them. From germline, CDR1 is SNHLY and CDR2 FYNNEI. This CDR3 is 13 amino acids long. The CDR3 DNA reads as TGTGCCAGCAGTGGGGAAGTTAATTCACCCCTCCACTTT. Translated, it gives CASSGEVNSPLHF. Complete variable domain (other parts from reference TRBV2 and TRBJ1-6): EPEVTQTPSHQVTQMGQEVILRCVPISNHLYFYWYRQILGQKVEFLVSFYNNEISEKSEIFDDQFSVERPDGSNFTLKIRSTKLEDSAMYFCASSGEVNSPLHFGNGTRLTVT.

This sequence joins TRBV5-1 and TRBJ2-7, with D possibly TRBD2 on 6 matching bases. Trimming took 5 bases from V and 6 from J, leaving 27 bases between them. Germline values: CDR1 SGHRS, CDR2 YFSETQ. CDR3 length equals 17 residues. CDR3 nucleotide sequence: TGCGCCAGCAGACCTCGATTTACCGGTGCAGCGGGCGGCGAGCAGTACTTC. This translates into CASRPRFTGAAGGEQYF.

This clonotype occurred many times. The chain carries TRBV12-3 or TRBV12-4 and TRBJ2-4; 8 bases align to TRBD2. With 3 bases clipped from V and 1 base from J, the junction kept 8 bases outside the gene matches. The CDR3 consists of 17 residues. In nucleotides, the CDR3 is TGTGCCAGCAGTTTTTCTGGCGGGAGGAGGGCCAAAAACATTCAGTACTTC. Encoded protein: CASSFSGGRRAKNIQYF.

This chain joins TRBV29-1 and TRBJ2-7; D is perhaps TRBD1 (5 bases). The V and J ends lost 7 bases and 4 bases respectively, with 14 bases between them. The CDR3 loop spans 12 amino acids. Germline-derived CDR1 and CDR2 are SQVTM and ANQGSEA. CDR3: CSGLSRGYEQYF. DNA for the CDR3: TGCAGCGGCCTGAGTAGGGGTTACGAGCAGTACTTC.

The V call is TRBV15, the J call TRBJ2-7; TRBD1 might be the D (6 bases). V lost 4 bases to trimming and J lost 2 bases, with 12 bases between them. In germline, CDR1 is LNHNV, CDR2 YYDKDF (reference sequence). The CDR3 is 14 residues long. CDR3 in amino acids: CATSTTGPAYEQYF. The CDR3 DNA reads TGTGCCACCAGCACTACAGGGCCGGCCTACGAGCAGTACTTC.

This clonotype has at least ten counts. The CDR3 DNA reads as TGTGCCAGCACAGAAAACACCGGGGAGCTGTTTTTT. It translates to CASTENTGELFF. J is TRBJ2-2 and V is TRBV7-9, with D unclear. V was shortened by 7 bases and J by 2 bases, with 5 bases between the two germline ends. The germline V gene encodes CDR1 SEHNR and CDR2 FQNEAQ (reference sequence). The CDR3 runs to 12 residues. Based on the CDR3 plus reference TRBV7-9 and TRBJ2-2, the full variable domain is DTGVSQNPRHKITKRGQNVTFRCDPISEHNRLYWYRQTLGQGPEFLTYFQNEAQLEKSRLLSDRFSAERPKGSFSTLEIQRTEQGDSAMYLCASTENTGELFFGEGSRLTVL.

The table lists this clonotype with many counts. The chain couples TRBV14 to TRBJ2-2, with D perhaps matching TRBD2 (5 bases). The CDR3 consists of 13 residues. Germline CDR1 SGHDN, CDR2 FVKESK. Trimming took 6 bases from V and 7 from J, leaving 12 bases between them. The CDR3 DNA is TGTGCCAGCAGATCGACCGCGGGCGGGGAGCTGTTTTTT. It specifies CASRSTAGGELFF.

The CDR3 DNA sequence: TGTGCCAGCAGCCCCTCTTTAGCGGGAGTTGAGCAGTTCTTC. Residues: CASSPSLAGVEQFF. The chain uses TRBV7-2 and TRBJ2-1, with 9 bases lining up with TRBD2. CDR1 SGHTA and CDR2 FQGNSA come from the germline V gene. V lost 5 bases to trimming and J lost 9 bases; unmatched junction nucleotides: 8. The CDR3 consists of 14 residues.

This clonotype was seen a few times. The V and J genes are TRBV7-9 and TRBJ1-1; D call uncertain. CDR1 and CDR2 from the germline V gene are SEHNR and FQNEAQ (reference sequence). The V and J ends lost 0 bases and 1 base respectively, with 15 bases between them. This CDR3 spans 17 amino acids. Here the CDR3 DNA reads TGTGCCAGCAGCTTAGCGCAGAGGGTTTACAAGAACACTGAAGCTTTCTTT. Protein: CASSLAQRVYKNTEAFF.

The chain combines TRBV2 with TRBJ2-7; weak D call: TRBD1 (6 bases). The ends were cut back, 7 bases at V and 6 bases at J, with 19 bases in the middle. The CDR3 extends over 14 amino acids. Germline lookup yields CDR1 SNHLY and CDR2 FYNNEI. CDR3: CASIPGDPLGEQYF. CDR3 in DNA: TGTGCCAGCATACCAGGGGACCCCCTCGGCGAGCAGTACTTC.

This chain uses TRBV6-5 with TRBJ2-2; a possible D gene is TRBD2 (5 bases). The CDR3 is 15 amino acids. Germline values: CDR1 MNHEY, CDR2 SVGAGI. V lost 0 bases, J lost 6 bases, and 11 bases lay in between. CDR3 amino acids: CASSYSSGIPGELFF. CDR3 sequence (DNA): TGTGCCAGCAGTTACTCGTCCGGGATCCCCGGGGAGCTGTTTTTT.

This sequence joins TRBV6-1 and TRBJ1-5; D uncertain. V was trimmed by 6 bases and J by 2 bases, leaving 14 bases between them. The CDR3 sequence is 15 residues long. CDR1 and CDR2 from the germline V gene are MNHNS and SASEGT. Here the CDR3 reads CASSPDPGGNQPQHF. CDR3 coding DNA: TGTGCCAGCAGCCCTGACCCGGGAGGCAATCAGCCCCAGCATTTT.

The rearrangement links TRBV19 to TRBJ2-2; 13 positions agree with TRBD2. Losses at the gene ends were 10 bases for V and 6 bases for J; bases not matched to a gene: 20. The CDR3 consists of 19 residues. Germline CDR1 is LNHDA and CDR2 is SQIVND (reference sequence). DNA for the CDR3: TGTGCCACCAAAACCGGGACTAGCGGGATCTGGGAGGTGGCCGGGGAGCTGTTTTTT. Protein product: CATKTGTSGIWEVAGELFF.

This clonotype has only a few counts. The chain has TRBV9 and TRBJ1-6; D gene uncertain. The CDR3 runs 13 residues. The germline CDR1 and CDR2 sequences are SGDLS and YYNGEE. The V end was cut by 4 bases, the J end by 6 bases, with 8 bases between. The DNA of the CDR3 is TGTGCCAGCAGCCCAGAAGTTAATTCACCCCTCCACTTT. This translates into CASSPEVNSPLHF.

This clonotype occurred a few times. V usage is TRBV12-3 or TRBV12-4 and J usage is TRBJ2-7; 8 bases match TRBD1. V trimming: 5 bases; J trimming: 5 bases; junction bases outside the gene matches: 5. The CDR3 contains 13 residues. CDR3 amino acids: CASSPGQVHEQYF. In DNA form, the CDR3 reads TGTGCCAGCAGTCCGGGACAGGTCCACGAGCAGTACTTC.

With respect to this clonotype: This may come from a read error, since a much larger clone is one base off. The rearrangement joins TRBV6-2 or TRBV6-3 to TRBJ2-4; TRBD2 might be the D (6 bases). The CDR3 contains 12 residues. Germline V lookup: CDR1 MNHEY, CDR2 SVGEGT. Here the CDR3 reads CASSSLGLPQSF. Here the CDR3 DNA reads TGTGCCAGCAGTTCCCTTGGACTACCTCAGTCCTTC.

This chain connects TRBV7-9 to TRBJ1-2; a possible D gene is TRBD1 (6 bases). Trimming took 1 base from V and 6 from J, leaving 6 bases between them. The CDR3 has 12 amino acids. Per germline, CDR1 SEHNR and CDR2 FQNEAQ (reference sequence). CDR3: CASSLDRDGYTF. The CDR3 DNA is TGTGCCAGCAGCTTAGACAGGGATGGCTACACCTTC.